The 9 T cell receptor beta chains below all came from one sample that was sequenced in a study of technical replicates of blood from a few donors. Produced via immunoSEQ multiplex PCR; TCRdb's table is partial and in-frame only. The repertoire holds about 81,000 clones, with roughly 90% as singletons. Sequencing was performed on T cells isolated from PBMCs. All receptors derive from a human donor in good health.

This sequence joins TRBV9 and TRBJ2-1; 10 positions match TRBD2. With V trimmed by 0 bases and J by 6 bases, 9 bases remained unmatched. The CDR3 is 17 residues long. The germline V gene has CDR1 SGDLS and CDR2 YYNGEE. CDR3 in amino acids: CASSVGGSGRFTNEQFF. In DNA form, the CDR3 reads TGTGCCAGCAGCGTAGGAGGTAGCGGGAGGTTTACCAATGAGCAGTTCTTC.

This chain connects TRBV11-2 to TRBJ2-1; D may be TRBD1 (5 bases). Per the germline V gene, CDR1 is SGHAT and CDR2 is FQNNGV. Trimming pared 8 bases from V and 8 bases from J, leaving 10 bases between. The CDR3 extends over 11 amino acids. DNA for the CDR3: TGTGCCAGCCGTGAAGGGGATGAGCAGTTCTTC. It yields the protein CASREGDEQFF.

The V and J genes are TRBV19 and TRBJ2-7, with TRBD1 matching over 8 bases. The CDR3 totals 13 residues. J gave up 3 bases and V 3 bases, and 1 base lay outside the gene matches. The V gene's germline CDR1 is LNHDA and CDR2 SQIVND (reference sequence). The CDR3 sequence is CASSIGQGYEQYF. The CDR3 DNA reads as TGTGCCAGTAGTATCGGACAGGGCTACGAGCAGTACTTC. The full variable domain, with the rest looked up from reference TRBV19 and TRBJ2-7, is DGGITQSPKYLFRKEGQNVTLSCEQNLNHDAMYWYRQDPGQGLRLIYYSQIVNDFQKGDIAEGYSVSREKKESFPLTVTSAQKNPTAFYLCASSIGQGYEQYFGPGTRLTVT.

Written as DNA, the CDR3 is TGTGCCAGCAACCCCCGACAGGGCAATCAGCCCCAGCATTTT. Translating gives CASNPRQGNQPQHF. J is TRBJ1-5 and V is TRBV2; a weak D match, TRBD1 (6 bases). The CDR3 runs 14 residues. From germline, CDR1 is SNHLY and CDR2 FYNNEI. Trimming pared 7 bases from V and 2 bases from J, leaving 12 bases between.

The chain uses TRBV28 and TRBJ2-7, with D perhaps matching TRBD1 (6 bases). V was shortened by 8 bases and J by 5 bases, with 16 bases between the two germline ends. Germline values: CDR1 MDHEN, CDR2 SYDVKM. This CDR3 contains 13 residues. The CDR3 region is CASVQGRVHEQYF. The CDR3 DNA follows: TGTGCCAGCGTCCAGGGGAGAGTTCACGAGCAGTACTTC.

The V call is TRBV28, the J call TRBJ2-7; 9 bases are a match to TRBD1. This CDR3 is 13 amino acids long. Per the germline V gene, CDR1 is MDHEN and CDR2 is SYDVKM. Unmatched junction bases numbered 5, after V lost 6 bases and J lost 5 bases. The CDR3 DNA follows: TGTGCCAGCAGGGGGACAGGGTTCAACGAGCAGTACTTC. As protein: CASRGTGFNEQYF.

The chain combines TRBV5-4 with TRBJ2-1; TRBD2 matches at 11 bases. The CDR3 runs 16 residues. V lost 3 bases and J lost 8; bases outside the gene matches: 10. The V gene's germline CDR1 is SGHNT and CDR2 YYREEE (reference sequence). The CDR3 loop reads CASSYRIAGGPDEQFF. The CDR3 bases are TGTGCCAGCAGCTATAGGATAGCGGGGGGGCCCGATGAGCAGTTCTTC.

This chain uses TRBV28 with TRBJ1-1, with 7 nucleotides matching TRBD1. Germline-derived CDR1 and CDR2 are MDHEN and SYDVKM. The CDR3 covers 18 residues. The J segment lost 1 base and the V segment lost 0 bases, leaving 11 bases of the junction unmatched. The CDR3 sequence is CASSLWTGSPNSNTEAFF. In nucleotides, the CDR3 is TGTGCCAGCAGTTTATGGACAGGGAGCCCTAATTCGAACACTGAAGCTTTCTTT.

CDR3 protein: CASSLPGLYNEQFF. The CDR3 DNA sequence: TGTGCCAGCAGCTTACCGGGACTCTACAATGAGCAGTTCTTC. The rearrangement links TRBV7-9 to TRBJ2-1, with TRBD2 as a possible D gene (6 bases). This CDR3 comprises 14 residues. The germline V gene encodes CDR1 SEHNR and CDR2 FQNEAQ (reference sequence). Between the trimmed V and J ends, which lost 2 bases and 3 bases, there was a span of 8 bases.